The next 21 T cell receptor beta chains were all read from a single sample in a study of cytomegalovirus exposure and HLA in healthy donors. A multiplex PCR was run with 60 Vbeta primers and 13 Jbeta primers. Clones were sequenced by immunoSEQ multiplex PCR, and TCRdb holds only the in-frame ones, with some missing. The data show under 150,000 clones, around 82% seen once. The sequenced sample was PBMCs. The origin of the receptors is a man aged 35-49 years in good health and CMV-seropositive.

The chain joins TRBV7-9 to TRBJ2-2, with D possibly being TRBD1 (5 bases). This CDR3 region has 16 residues. Germline-derived CDR1 and CDR2 are SEHNR and FQNEAQ (reference sequence). The V end was cut by 5 bases, the J end by 4 bases, with 17 bases between. CDR3 protein: CASSPDTNWATGELFF. In nucleotides, the CDR3 is TGTGCCAGCAGCCCGGACACCAACTGGGCCACCGGGGAGCTGTTTTTT.

This clone was counted only a few times. The chain links TRBV23-1 to TRBJ1-2; D uncertain. TRBV23-1 is assigned to the ORF class and has an uncertain function. V lost 0 bases to trimming and J lost 5 bases, with 7 bases between them. This CDR3 has 13 amino acids. This chain's CDR3 is CASSQSEGYGYTF. The CDR3 nucleotides read TGCGCCAGCAGTCAATCGGAGGGTTATGGCTACACCTTC.

This chain joins TRBV18 and TRBJ1-2, with unresolved D. Germline V lookup: CDR1 KGHSH, CDR2 LQKENI. This CDR3 spans 14 amino acids. Trimming removed 3 bases at V and 2 bases at J, with 10 bases between. The CDR3 loop reads CASSPRETNYGYTF. Written as DNA, the CDR3 is TGTGCCAGCTCACCCCGGGAAACGAACTATGGCTACACCTTC.

The CDR3: CASSYSGAWSSYEQYF. CDR3 bases: TGTGCCAGCAGTTACTCGGGGGCGTGGAGCTCCTACGAGCAGTACTTC. The J gene is TRBJ2-7, the V gene TRBV6-5; D perhaps matches TRBD1 (6 bases). The CDR3 is 16 amino acids. Trimming stripped 0 bases from V and 0 bases from J, with 12 bases between. The germline CDR1 and CDR2 sequences are MNHEY and SVGAGI.

J is TRBJ1-1 and V is TRBV11-3; maybe TRBD1 (6 bases). This CDR3 comprises 19 residues. Germline assignment: CDR1 SGHNT and CDR2 YENEEA. Trimming took 5 bases from V and 0 from J, leaving 25 bases between them. The CDR3 is CASSGRTAHRFFMNTEAFF. The CDR3, as DNA: TGTGCCAGCAGCGGACGGACAGCTCATCGCTTCTTCATGAACACTGAAGCTTTCTTT.

This rearrangement joins TRBV4-2 to TRBJ2-1; 9 positions agree with TRBD2. This CDR3 has 18 amino acids. J lost 0 bases, V lost 3 bases, and 9 bases had no gene match. Germline CDR1 reads LGHNA; CDR2 reads YNFKEQ. CDR3 sequence reads: CASSQGLAGANSYNEQFF. Here the CDR3 DNA reads TGTGCCAGCAGCCAGGGGTTAGCGGGGGCTAACTCCTACAATGAGCAGTTCTTC.

The chain recombines TRBV5-1 with TRBJ2-7, with 14 bases that match TRBD2. Looked up from germline, CDR1 is SGHRS and CDR2 is YFSETQ. V shed 4 bases and J 2 bases; nucleotides not matched to a gene: 2. The CDR3 is 15 amino acids. The CDR3 coding sequence is TGCGCCAGCAGCGCGACTAGCGGGAGGGCCTACGAGCAGTACTTC. It encodes CASSATSGRAYEQYF.

The chain uses TRBV7-6 and TRBJ1-3, with D unclear. This CDR3 spans 14 amino acids. Germline V gene data show CDR1 as SGHVS and CDR2 as FNYEAQ. V dropped 5 bases and J dropped 6 bases, with 14 bases sitting between them. CDR3 protein: CASSQLGAENTIYF. DNA of the CDR3: TGTGCCAGCAGCCAGTTAGGAGCCGAAAACACCATATATTTT.

This clone was seen many times. The V gene is TRBV6-5, the J gene TRBJ1-1; D gene uncertain. This CDR3 has 14 residues. Germline V lookup: CDR1 MNHEY, CDR2 SVGAGI. Between the trimmed V and J ends, which lost 6 bases and 5 bases, there was a span of 16 bases. CDR3 in amino acids: CASSHGSQGTEAFF. DNA of the CDR3: TGTGCCAGCAGCCACGGGAGCCAAGGTACTGAAGCTTTCTTT.

The CDR3 sequence is CASSPGWGANTGEQYF. For the CDR3, the DNA is TGTGCCAGTAGCCCTGGATGGGGCGCCAATACGGGCGAGCAGTACTTC. The chain carries TRBV19 and TRBJ2-7; TRBD1 might be the D (5 bases). V dropped 6 bases and J dropped 6 bases, with 24 bases sitting between them. CDR1 and CDR2 from the germline V gene are LNHDA and SQIVND (reference sequence). CDR3 length: 16 residues.

V usage is TRBV19 and J usage is TRBJ1-6; D uncertain. This CDR3 comprises 15 residues. CDR1 LNHDA and CDR2 SQIVND come from the germline V gene (reference sequence). Deletions cut 6 bases from V and 9 bases from J, with 18 bases between. CDR3 coding DNA: TGTGCCAGTAGAGCCGAGGCTCGACGGGGTTCACCCCTCCACTTT. It encodes CASRAEARRGSPLHF.

DNA of the CDR3: TGTGCCAGTAGGACTCAGGGGGCTCCGGACACTGAAGCTTTCTTT. It encodes CASRTQGAPDTEAFF. V gene TRBV19 combines with J gene TRBJ1-1; TRBD1 matches at 8 bases. V lost 6 bases to trimming and J lost 3 bases; unmatched junction nucleotides: 9. CDR1 and CDR2 (germline): LNHDA, SQIVND (reference sequence). The length of the CDR3 is 15 residues.

The chain joins TRBV4-1 to TRBJ1-5; 9 bases align to TRBD1. Germline V gives CDR1 MGHRA, CDR2 YSYEKL. V gave up 2 bases and J gave up 7 bases; unmatched junction bases: 3. The CDR3 is 14 residues long. CDR3 DNA sequence: TGCGCCAGCAGCCAAACAGGGGGCTGGCAGCCCCAGCATTTT. Protein sequence: CASSQTGGWQPQHF.

The gene calls are TRBV7-8 and TRBJ1-1, with D tentatively TRBD1 (5 bases). The CDR3 length is 13 residues. Per germline, CDR1 SGHVS and CDR2 FQNEAQ. The V gene lost 6 bases and the J gene lost 4 bases, with 12 bases spanning the gap. The CDR3 sequence is CASRPRVGTEAFF. The CDR3 region has the DNA TGTGCCAGCAGACCCAGGGTCGGCACTGAAGCTTTCTTT.

This clone showed up just a few times. V and J are TRBV2 and TRBJ1-4; D is uncertain. This CDR3 is 14 amino acids long. CDR1 is SNHLY and CDR2 is FYNNEI in the germline V gene. The V gene lost 2 bases and the J gene lost 7 bases, with 11 bases spanning the gap. CDR3 nucleotide sequence: TGTGCCAGCAGTGAAAACAACCTCTCTGAAAAACTGTTTTTT. Translating gives CASSENNLSEKLFF.

V and J are TRBV30 and TRBJ2-5; D gene unclear. Germline lookup yields CDR1 GTSNPN and CDR2 SVGIG (reference sequence). The CDR3 spans 12 residues. Trimming took 2 bases from V and 1 from J, leaving 5 bases between them. The CDR3 coding sequence is TGTGCCTGGAGTCTGGCCCAAGAGACCCAGTACTTC. This codes for CAWSLAQETQYF.

The gene calls are TRBV19 and TRBJ1-2; D unresolved. The germline V gene encodes CDR1 LNHDA and CDR2 SQIVND (reference sequence). Trimming took 7 bases from V and 6 from J, leaving 18 bases between them. This CDR3 is 14 amino acids long. The CDR3 protein is CASTRPAGRDGYTF. Written as DNA, the CDR3 is TGTGCCAGTACCCGACCAGCCGGGAGGGATGGCTACACCTTC.

The gene calls are TRBV14 and TRBJ2-7, with TRBD2 identical over 7 bases. This CDR3 has 16 amino acids. The germline gives CDR1 SGHDN, CDR2 FVKESK. Losses at the gene ends were 6 bases for V and 4 bases for J; bases not matched to a gene: 15. CDR3 in amino acids: CASSEQSPPGGYEQYF. DNA of the CDR3: TGTGCCAGCAGTGAACAAAGCCCTCCCGGGGGGTACGAGCAGTACTTC.

The genes are TRBV2 and TRBJ2-1; 16 bases are shared with TRBD2. This CDR3 has 16 residues. CDR1 SNHLY and CDR2 FYNNEI come from the germline V gene. V was clipped by 4 bases and J by 5 bases; unmatched bases: 2. CDR3 coding DNA: TGTGCCAGCAGTGTGGGACTAGCGGGAGGGAACAATGAGCAGTTCTTC. This codes for CASSVGLAGGNNEQFF.

The chain couples TRBV5-6 to TRBJ2-2, with 9 bases identical to TRBD1. CDR1 SGHDT and CDR2 YYEEEE come from the germline V gene. The V segment lost 9 bases and the J segment 4 bases; nucleotides outside the gene matches: 19. The CDR3 extends over 18 amino acids. CDR3 region: CATSAALRGQGLTGELFF. Written as DNA, the CDR3 is TGTGCCACCTCAGCAGCTCTTAGGGGACAGGGTCTCACCGGGGAGCTGTTTTTT.

This chain joins TRBV29-1 and TRBJ1-6; D gene unclear. CDR3 size: 15 residues. Trimming pared 6 bases from V and 6 bases from J, leaving 18 bases between. CDR1 and CDR2 (germline): SQVTM, ANQGSEA. Here the CDR3 reads CSVRARDTVNSPLHF. Here the CDR3 DNA reads TGCAGCGTAAGGGCCCGGGATACAGTTAATTCACCCCTCCACTTT.